Following are 17 T cell receptor beta chains from one sample sequenced in a study of blood T cell repertoires in COVID-19. The table came from immunoSEQ multiplex PCR; TCRdb's copy has only in-frame clones and leaves some out. Among some 190,000 clones listed, more than 75% were seen once. Material: PBMCs or T cells enriched from blood (not recorded which). The receptor source for this set is a woman aged 45-65 years with acute COVID-19.

V is TRBV7-3 and J is TRBJ1-1; D gene unclear. The CDR3 is 13 amino acids. Trimming took 3 bases from V and 1 from J, leaving 6 bases between them. The germline V gene has CDR1 SGHTA and CDR2 FQGTGA. The CDR3 protein is CASSFSGNTEAFF. CDR3 coding DNA: TGTGCCAGCAGCTTTTCGGGGAACACTGAAGCTTTCTTT.

This clone was seen more than once but under ten times. The V and J genes are TRBV7-3 and TRBJ2-3; TRBD2 is a possible D gene (6 bases). V was clipped by 1 base and J by 4 bases, with 6 bases between them. CDR1 and CDR2 from the germline V gene are SGHTA and FQGTGA. CDR3 length: 13 residues. In nucleotides, the CDR3 is TGTGCCAGCAGCTTAATAGCGGCAGATACGCAGTATTTT. The encoded protein is CASSLIAADTQYF. Filled out from reference TRBV7-3 and TRBJ2-3, the complete variable domain reads GAGVSQTPSNKVTEKGKYVELRCDPISGHTALYWYRQSLGQGPEFLIYFQGTGAADDSGLPNDRFFAVRPEGSVSTLKIQRTERGDSAVYLCASSLIAADTQYFGPGTRLTVL.

The chain recombines TRBV12-3 or TRBV12-4 with TRBJ1-1; a possible D gene is TRBD1 (6 bases). V lost 5 bases, J lost 1 base, and 8 bases lay in between. The CDR3 runs to 13 residues. CDR3 amino acids: CASSGGQNTEAFF. The CDR3 bases are TGTGCCAGCAGTGGGGGACAGAACACTGAAGCTTTCTTT.

V usage is TRBV1 and J usage is TRBJ2-7; the D call TRBD2 from the table was never checked on the DNA. TRBV1 is shown as a pseudogene. The CDR3 totals 18 residues. The DNA of the CDR3 is TGCACCAGCACCACGACCAAGACCCTGACTATTAACTCCTACGAGCAGTACGTC. The encoded protein is CTSTTTKTLTINSYEQYV.

This clone was seen only once. The rearrangement uses TRBV5-1 and TRBJ2-1; TRBD1 agrees at 7 bases. Germline V gene data show CDR1 as SGHRS and CDR2 as YFSETQ. The length of the CDR3 is 16 residues. V dropped 2 bases and J dropped 2; count of bases not matched to a gene: 7. The CDR3 DNA reads as TGCGCCAGCAGCTTACGATCGACAGGGACCTACAATGAGCAGTTCTTC. Translated, it gives CASSLRSTGTYNEQFF.

The chain links TRBV27 to TRBJ2-3, with 7 bases identical to TRBD2. The J segment lost 6 bases and the V segment lost 6 bases, leaving 9 bases of the junction unmatched. This CDR3 comprises 14 residues. Germline CDR1 reads MNHEY; CDR2 reads SMNVEV (reference sequence). The CDR3, as DNA: TGTGCCAGCAGCTCCTGGACTAGTGGTGATACGCAGTATTTT. This sequence encodes CASSSWTSGDTQYF.

Notes on this clone: This specimen includes other DNA sequences encoding the same CDR3. The chain links TRBV6-2 or TRBV6-3 to TRBJ2-2; 7 bases line up with TRBD1. Trimming removed 5 bases from V and 1 base from J; junction bases left unmatched: 1. In germline, CDR1 is MNHEY, CDR2 SVGEGT. This CDR3 spans 14 amino acids. As DNA, the CDR3 is TGTGCCAGCAGTCGGACAGGGAACACCGGGGAGCTGTTTTTT. It specifies CASSRTGNTGELFF.

Concerning this clone: Other DNA sequences in the sample encode the same CDR3. The CDR3 DNA follows: TGTGCCAGCAGCCCAGGGGGGAACACTGAAGCTTTCTTT. Translation gives CASSPGGNTEAFF. J is TRBJ1-1 and V is TRBV9; 7 bases fit TRBD1. The germline gives CDR1 SGDLS, CDR2 YYNGEE. This CDR3 has 13 amino acids. V lost 4 bases, J lost 1 base, and 1 base stayed unmatched.

This clone appeared a few times. This chain uses TRBV19 with TRBJ1-5, with 9 bases identical to TRBD1. Trimming at V came to 1 base and at J to 11 bases, leaving 9 bases not matched to a gene. The germline V gene encodes CDR1 LNHDA and CDR2 SQIVND (reference sequence). This CDR3 spans 15 amino acids. The CDR3, as DNA: TGTGCCAGTAGTATAGGTGTCCCGGGACAGGGCGCCCAGCATTTT. Translated: CASSIGVPGQGAQHF.

This chain's CDR3 is CASSLRQSSYEQYV. The CDR3, as DNA: TGTGCCAGCAGCTTACGTCAGTCCTCCTACGAGCAGTACGTC. The genes are TRBV11-2 and TRBJ2-7; D ambiguous. The CDR3 sequence is 14 residues long. Germline V lookup: CDR1 SGHAT, CDR2 FQNNGV. Trimming took off 2 bases at V and 0 bases at J, with 8 bases between the two ends.

The chain combines TRBV7-9 with TRBJ2-7; TRBD1 matches at 12 bases. Trimming took 1 base from V and 10 from J; bases not matched to a gene: 8. CDR3 size: 15 residues. From germline, CDR1 is SEHNR and CDR2 FQNEAQ (reference sequence). CDR3 in amino acids: CASSLGGTGGLEQYV. The CDR3 DNA reads TGTGCCAGCAGCTTAGGGGGGACAGGGGGCTTGGAACAGTACGTC.

The J gene is TRBJ2-1, the V gene TRBV7-9, with D hard to call. The CDR3 has 13 residues. Trimming removed 5 bases from V and 2 bases from J, with 7 bases in between. From germline, CDR1 is SEHNR and CDR2 FQNEAQ (reference sequence). The CDR3 sequence is CASSTPAYNEQFF. CDR3 in DNA: TGTGCCAGCAGCACCCCGGCCTACAATGAGCAGTTCTTC.

This chain links TRBV4-1 with TRBJ1-6; TRBD1 is a possible D gene (5 bases). V was clipped by 2 bases and J by 5 bases, with 13 bases between them. Germline lookup yields CDR1 MGHRA and CDR2 YSYEKL. The CDR3 consists of 16 residues. The CDR3 loop is CASSQISGNNNSPLHF. The CDR3 DNA is TGCGCCAGCAGCCAAATATCAGGGAACAATAATTCACCCCTCCACTTT.

The CDR3 region is CASRLATGELFF. In nucleotides, the CDR3 is TGTGCCAGCAGACTAGCGACCGGGGAGCTGTTTTTT. The V gene is TRBV3-1 (or the pseudogene TRBV3-2), the J gene TRBJ2-2; 7 nucleotides agree with TRBD2. Germline lookup yields CDR1 LGHDT and CDR2 YNNKEL (reference sequence). The CDR3 totals 12 residues. V lost 6 bases, J lost 5 bases, and 0 bases stayed unmatched.

This sequence joins TRBV5-6 and TRBJ2-2; no firm D call. The V gene lost 0 bases and the J gene lost 0 bases, with 6 bases spanning the gap. Germline lookup yields CDR1 SGHDT and CDR2 YYEEEE. CDR3 length equals 15 residues. This CDR3 is CASSLVRANTGELFF. CDR3 nucleotides: TGTGCCAGCAGCTTGGTTAGAGCGAACACCGGGGAGCTGTTTTTT. The full variable domain, rest sourced from reference TRBV5-6 and TRBJ2-2, is DAGVTQSPTHLIKTRGQQVTLRCSPKSGHDTVSWYQQALGQGPQFIFQYYEEEERQRGNFPDRFSGHQFPNYSSELNVNALLLGDSALYLCASSLVRANTGELFFGEGSRLTVL.

The chain carries TRBV4-2 and TRBJ2-1; 9 nucleotides line up with TRBD2. In germline, CDR1 is LGHNA, CDR2 YNFKEQ. J gave up 4 bases and V 0 bases, and 10 bases lay outside the gene matches. The CDR3 sequence is 18 residues long. CDR3 sequence reads: CASSQDPPSSGVYNEQFF. CDR3 bases: TGTGCCAGCAGCCAAGACCCCCCCTCTAGCGGGGTGTACAATGAGCAGTTCTTC.

This chain links TRBV28 with TRBJ1-4; 10 nucleotides align to TRBD1. This CDR3 region has 15 residues. Looked up from germline, CDR1 is MDHEN and CDR2 is SYDVKM. V trimming: 6 bases; J trimming: 5 bases; junction bases outside the gene matches: 6. CDR3 nucleotides: TGTGCCAGCAGACCCGGGGACAGGGGCAATGAAAAACTGTTTTTT. It translates to CASRPGDRGNEKLFF.